The T cell receptor beta chain described here comes from a study of OX40 agonist ivuxolimab in advanced cancers. Background for the entire study: Ivuxolimab, which targeted the costimulatory receptor OX40 (CD134), was an agonistic, fully human IgG2 monoclonal antibody. Intravenous ivuxolimab was administered to patients every 2 weeks at six dose levels: 0.01, 0.1, 0.3, 1.5, 3 and 10 mg/kg. Of the approximately 50 dose-escalation patients, hepatocellular carcinoma was present in roughly 19, melanoma in approximately 15, renal cell carcinoma in 9 and head and neck cancer in 9. In the dose-escalation cohort, around four fifths of patients were male, and the mean age was approximately 60 years, with a range of about 20 to 79. Patients were allowed to have had prior anti-PD-1, anti-PD-L1 or anti-CTLA-4 therapy, and 40% of the dose-escalation patients had previously received checkpoint inhibitors. Three dose-escalation patients achieved partial responses, one with hepatocellular carcinoma and two with cutaneous melanoma. Peripheral TCRbeta sequencing aimed to test whether ivuxolimab altered TCR sequence diversity and caused clonal T-cell expansion. The paper reports the monotherapy dose-escalation portion (N = 52 patients) of the phase I ivuxolimab trial.

Paper-wide results and their limitations: Partial responders in the 0.1-3.0 mg/kg groups had among the lowest normalized peripheral clonal expansion, especially among CD8+ T cells. Low levels of normalized T-cell clonal expansion were also shown by some nonresponding patients. At doses from 0.1 to 3.0 mg/kg, clonal expansion was seen in both CD4+ and CD8+ blood T cells between baseline and week 6. After ivuxolimab, expanded clones were on average more numerous among CD8+ T cells than among CD4+ T cells. Antigen specificity was not determined for the clonally expanded peripheral T cells.

The CDR3 runs 16 residues from the cysteine to the phenylalanine. The entry retains the CDR3 DNA only, 48 bases that are in frame from base 1. CDR1 and CDR2 were assigned from the germline V gene as SGDLS and YYNGEE. The germline V end is reduced by 0 bases and the J end by 5 bases; junction bases left unmatched: 8. Genomic DNA was isolated from the sorted cells so that the TCRbeta CDR3 region could be sequenced. TCRbeta CDR3 regions were sequenced using the immunoSEQ Assay. In TCRdb, the immuneACCESS table is reduced to in-frame sequences with V and J assigned. These tables do not hold every clone; where another copy was compared, an unresolved V gene accounts for under half, and the others remain unexplained. Recorded for this sample are 40,000 to 55,000 clones; around 85% of them occurred a single time. Clones ranked in the top ten supply around 6.4% of the sample. For this clone: It has no known antigen specificity. One base away there is no much larger clone; base qualities are not given.

Patients with autoimmune disease history or receiving systemic immunosuppression were excluded from the trial. In every dose cohort, peripheral blood was drawn for TCR sequencing at baseline, cycle 4 day 1, and cycle 7 day 1. The samples were drawn from a first-in-human, open-label, multicenter phase I dose-escalation trial of ivuxolimab. Adults with locally advanced or metastatic melanoma, renal cell, hepatocellular, or head and neck squamous cell carcinoma were enrolled in the trial. CD4+ and CD8+ T cells were sorted separately from peripheral blood before TCR sequencing. This sequence was found in an adult with an advanced solid tumor such as melanoma, head and neck, liver or kidney cancer. The chain is made from TRBV9 and TRBJ2-1, and 7 junction bases match TRBD1. The source material was CD4+ or CD8+ T cells sorted from blood, sampled in a trial of the OX40 agonist ivuxolimab. The base sequence is TGTGCCAGCAGCGTAGCCGCCGGGACAGTGAACAATGAGCAGTTCTTC. Its coded protein is CASSVAAGTVNNEQFF. Joined to the reference TRBV9 and TRBJ2-1 proteins, this CDR3 gives the full variable domain: DSGVTQTPKHLITATGQRVTLRCSPRSGDLSVYWYQQSLDQGLQFLIQYYNGEERAKGNILERFSAQQFPDLHSELNLSSLELGDSALYFCASSVAAGTVNNEQFFGPGTRLTVL.